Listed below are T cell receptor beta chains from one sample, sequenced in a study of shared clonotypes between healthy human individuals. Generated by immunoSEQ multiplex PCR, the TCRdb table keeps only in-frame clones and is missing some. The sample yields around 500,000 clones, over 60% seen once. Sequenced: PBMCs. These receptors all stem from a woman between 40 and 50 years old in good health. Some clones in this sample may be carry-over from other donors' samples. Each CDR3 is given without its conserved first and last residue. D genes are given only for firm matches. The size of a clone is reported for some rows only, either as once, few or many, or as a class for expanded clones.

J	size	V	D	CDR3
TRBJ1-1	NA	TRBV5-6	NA	ASSLNNEAF
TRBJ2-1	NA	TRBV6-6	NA	ASSYAGSYNEQF
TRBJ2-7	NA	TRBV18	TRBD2	ASSPGLAGGTYEQY
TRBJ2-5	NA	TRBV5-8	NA	ASRARGGETQY
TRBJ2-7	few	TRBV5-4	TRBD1	ASSFEGGWDEQY
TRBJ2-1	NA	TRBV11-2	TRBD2	ASGPAGVENEQF
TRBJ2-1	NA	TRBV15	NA	ATSRDTGTPYNEQF
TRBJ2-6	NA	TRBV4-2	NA	ASSQGNSGANVLT
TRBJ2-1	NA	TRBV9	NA	ASSPRDPSYNEQF
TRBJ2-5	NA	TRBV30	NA	AWSQGGETQY
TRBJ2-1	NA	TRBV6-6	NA	ASSYSTGTNEQF
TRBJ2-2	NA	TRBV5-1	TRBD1	ASSSTTGGPNTGELF
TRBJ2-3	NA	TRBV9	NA	ASSVGVITDTQY
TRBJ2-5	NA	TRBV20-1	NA	SGQHQETQY
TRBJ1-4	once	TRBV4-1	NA	ASSQVLGANEKLF
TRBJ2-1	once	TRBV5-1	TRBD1	ASSLDTGGYNEQF
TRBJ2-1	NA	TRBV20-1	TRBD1	SAPTGLEQF
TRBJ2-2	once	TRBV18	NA	ASSPGGIDTGELF
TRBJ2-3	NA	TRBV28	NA	ASSLRDTQY
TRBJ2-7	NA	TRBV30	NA	AFRGSANHEQY
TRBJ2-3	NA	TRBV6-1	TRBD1	ASSERETGFTDTQY
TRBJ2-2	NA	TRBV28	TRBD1	ASRRQGAGTGELF
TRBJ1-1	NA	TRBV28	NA	ASSSRYTEAF
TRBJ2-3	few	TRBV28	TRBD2	ASSLSGAGATTDTQY
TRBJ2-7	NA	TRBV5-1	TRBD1	ASSLGQGLPHEQY
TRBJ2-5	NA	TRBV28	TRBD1	TSREWDRRETQY
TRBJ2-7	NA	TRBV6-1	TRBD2	ASSELAETYEQY
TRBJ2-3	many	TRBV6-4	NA	ASSDGGPADTQY
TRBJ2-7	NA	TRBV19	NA	ASSIGHSSYEQY
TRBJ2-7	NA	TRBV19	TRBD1	ASSLGTGGSYEQY
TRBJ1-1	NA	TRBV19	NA	ASSPGRYEAF
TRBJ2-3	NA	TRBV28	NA	ASSLRAAPTDTQY
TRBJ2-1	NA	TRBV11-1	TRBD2	ASSSGLAGGQINNEQF
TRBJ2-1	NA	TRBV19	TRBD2	ASSTLGALAGAYNEQF
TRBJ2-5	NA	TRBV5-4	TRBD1	ASSFGQAQETQY
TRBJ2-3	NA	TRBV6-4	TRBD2	ASSEGAGGADTQY
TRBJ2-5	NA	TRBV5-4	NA	ASSLVGFGETQY
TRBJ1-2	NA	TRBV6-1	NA	ASMLGSPLGGYT
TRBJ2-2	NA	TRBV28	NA	ASSLVETTGELF
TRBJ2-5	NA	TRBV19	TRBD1	ASSTDRAGTQY
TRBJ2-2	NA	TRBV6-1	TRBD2	ASSEGRLAGAPGELF
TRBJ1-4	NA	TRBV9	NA	ASSGGQSFNEKLF
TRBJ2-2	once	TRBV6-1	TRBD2	ASRTGLADGELF
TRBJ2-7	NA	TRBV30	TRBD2	AWTAGVQYEQY
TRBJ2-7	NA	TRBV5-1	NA	ASSLQGGEDEQY
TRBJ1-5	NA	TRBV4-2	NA	ASSQDSGPNQPQH
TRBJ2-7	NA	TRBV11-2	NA	ASSLVQMQY
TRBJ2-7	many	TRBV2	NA	ASILGWGPSSYEQY